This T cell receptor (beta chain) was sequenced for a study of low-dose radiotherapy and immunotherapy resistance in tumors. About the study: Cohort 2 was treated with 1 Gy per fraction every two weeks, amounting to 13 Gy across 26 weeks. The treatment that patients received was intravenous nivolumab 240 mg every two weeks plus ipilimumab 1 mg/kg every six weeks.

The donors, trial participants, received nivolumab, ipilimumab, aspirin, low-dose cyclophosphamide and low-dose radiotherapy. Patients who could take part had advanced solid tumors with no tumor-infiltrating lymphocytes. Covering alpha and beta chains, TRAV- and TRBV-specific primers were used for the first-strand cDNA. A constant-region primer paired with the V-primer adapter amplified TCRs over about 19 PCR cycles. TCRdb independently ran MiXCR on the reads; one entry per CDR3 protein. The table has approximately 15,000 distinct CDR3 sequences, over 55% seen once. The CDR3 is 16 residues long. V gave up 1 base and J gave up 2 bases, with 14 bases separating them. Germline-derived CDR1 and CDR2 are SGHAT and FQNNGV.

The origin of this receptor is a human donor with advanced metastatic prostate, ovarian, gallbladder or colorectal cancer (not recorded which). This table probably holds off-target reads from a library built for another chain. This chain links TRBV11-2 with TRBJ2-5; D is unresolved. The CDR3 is CASSLGRFPQQETQYF. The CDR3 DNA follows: TGTGCCAGCAGCTTAGGACGCTTTCCCCAACAAGAGACCCAGTACTTC.